The 9 T cell receptor beta chains reported below all come from one sample, sequenced in a study of OX40 agonist ivuxolimab in advanced cancers. Method: immunoSEQ multiplex PCR; TCRdb's copy keeps in-frame clones and lacks some. This sample carries 98,000 or so clones, roughly 95% of them seen once, and the ten largest clones take approximately 0.2%. The sequences come from CD4+ or CD8+ T cells sorted from blood, collected in a trial of the OX40 agonist ivuxolimab. Receptors were obtained from an adult with an advanced solid tumor such as melanoma, head and neck, liver or kidney cancer.

The chain couples TRBV28 to TRBJ2-2; D tentatively reads TRBD1 or TRBD2 (6 bases each). The CDR3 contains 14 residues. The germline V gene has CDR1 MDHEN and CDR2 SYDVKM. The V and J ends lost 8 bases and 4 bases respectively, with 14 bases between them. The CDR3 sequence is CASSRGGGTGELFF. CDR3 DNA: TGTGCCAGCTCCAGGGGAGGAGGCACCGGGGAGCTGTTTTTT.

The gene calls are TRBV7-2 and TRBJ2-1, with D perhaps TRBD1 (5 bases). CDR3 length equals 16 residues. The germline CDR1 and CDR2 sequences are SGHTA and FQGNSA. V was cut by 1 base and J by 3 bases, with 13 bases left in between. CDR3 coding DNA: TGTGCCAGCAGCTTAGGGCAGGGTTCTCTCTACAATGAGCAGTTCTTC. It specifies CASSLGQGSLYNEQFF.

In DNA form, the CDR3 reads TGTGCCAGTAGCCTCCCCGACAGGGCCCTCTATGGCTACACCTTC. Amino acid sequence: CASSLPDRALYGYTF. The chain joins TRBV19 to TRBJ1-2; 7 positions match TRBD1. Germline lookup yields CDR1 LNHDA and CDR2 SQIVND (reference sequence). V lost 6 bases and J lost 4; bases outside the gene matches: 11. This CDR3 has 15 amino acids.

The chain links TRBV18 to TRBJ2-2; perhaps D is TRBD1 or TRBD2 (5 bases each). V lost 8 bases, J lost 0 bases, and 16 bases lay in between. Germline assignment: CDR1 KGHSH and CDR2 LQKENI. CDR3 size: 16 residues. The CDR3, as DNA: TGTGCCAGCACTGAATCCGGGACGGCGAACACCGGGGAGCTGTTTTTT. Translated: CASTESGTANTGELFF.

The chain uses TRBV28 and TRBJ2-4; no definite D call. V was shortened by 3 bases and J by 0 bases, with 15 bases between the two germline ends. The CDR3 totals 17 residues. Germline V gene data show CDR1 as MDHEN and CDR2 as SYDVKM. The CDR3 DNA sequence: TGTGCCAGCAGTTTTTCGGGCCTCACCCAAGCCAAAAACATTCAGTACTTC. Amino acids: CASSFSGLTQAKNIQYF.

This clone came up a few times. Mismatch with germline at one junction end may stem from a read error. The gene calls are TRBV29-1 and TRBJ1-2, with D uncertain. CDR1 and CDR2 from the germline V gene are SQVTM and ANQGSEA. The length of the CDR3 is 10 residues. CDR3 DNA: TGCAGCGTTGAAGATGAACGGCGGCTCTTC. Translation gives CSVEDERRLF. Filled out from reference TRBV29-1 and TRBJ1-2, the complete variable domain reads SAVISQKPSRDICQRGTSLTIQCQVDSQVTMMFWYRQQPGQSLTLIATANQGSEATYESGFVIDKFPISRPNLTFSTLTVSNMSPEDSSIYLCSVEDERRLFGSGTRLTVV.

The rearrangement joins TRBV19 to TRBJ2-7, with D perhaps being TRBD1 or TRBD2 (5 bases each). The CDR3 extends over 14 amino acids. Trimming stripped 10 bases from V and 6 bases from J, with 22 bases between. Germline V gene sequence: CDR1 LNHDA, CDR2 SQIVND (reference sequence). The CDR3 nucleotides read TGTGCCACCGCGGACCCATCGATGGGGGTCGAGCAGTACTTC. Residues: CATADPSMGVEQYF.

The gene calls are TRBV5-5 and TRBJ1-1, with 8 bases fitting TRBD1. Germline V gene lookup returns CDR1 SGHKS and CDR2 YYEKEE (reference sequence). This CDR3 contains 15 residues. V dropped 4 bases and J dropped 0; count of bases not matched to a gene: 5. CDR3 residues: CASSRQGTVNTEAFF. The CDR3 bases are TGTGCCAGCAGCCGACAGGGGACGGTGAACACTGAAGCTTTCTTT.

Of note for this clone: In this CDR3 the conserved last residue, phenylalanine or tryptophan, is missing, so a read error is likely. The chain employs TRBV19 and TRBJ1-1, with D uncertain. The CDR3 runs 14 residues. Germline-derived CDR1 and CDR2 are LNHDA and SQIVND (reference sequence). V lost 3 bases and J 10 bases, leaving 18 bases between the germline ends. As DNA, the CDR3 is TGTGCCAGTAGTATTAACGGAGCTTCCCTTGGAGCTTTCTCT. It codes for CASSINGASLGAFS.